This section outlines one T cell receptor beta chain sequence together with its context. There is no known antigen for this receptor. Within one base of it there is no much larger clone, and no base qualities were kept. Compared with germline, V lacks 6 bases and J lacks 3 bases; bases without a gene match: 12. Counted from cysteine to phenylalanine, this CDR3 has 18 amino acids. The retained sequence is limited to the CDR3, 54 bases, with the frame set at the first base. Looking up the germline V gene yields CDR1 SNHLY and CDR2 FYNNEI. Library construction relied on the immunoSEQ multiplex PCR assay. The multiplex PCR relied on a mix of 60 forward primers for TCR Vbeta segments and 13 reverse primers for TCR Jbeta segments. Amplification of the CDR3 region of rearranged TCR beta genes was performed with a multiplex PCR assay on genomic DNA. The Illumina HiSeq System was used to sequence the amplified TCR beta libraries as 87-base-pair reads. The original methods were these. A later analysis counted tens of millions of unique TCR beta chains across the approximately 700 repertoires, and roughly 10 million of these chains were shared by at least two donors. To remove PCR and sequencing errors, raw reads were error-corrected and collapsed into unique sequences using a nearest-neighbor algorithm that merged closely related sequences. V, D and J gene segments were assigned by aligning CDR3 sequences to IMGT reference sequences. For a sequence to be retained, a match of at least six nucleotides to both a V gene segment and a J gene segment was required. A rearrangement counted as productive if the CDR3 had no stop codons and remained in frame with V and J, and every other rearrangement counted as non-productive. CDR3 was defined by IMGT convention, running from the second conserved V-encoded cysteine to the conserved J-encoded phenylalanine. The earlier analysis of fewer than 750 of the donors excluded sequences that lacked an unambiguous match to a single V gene segment. In an earlier analysis of approximately 590 of the donors, V segments were called functional above 56.7% productive rearrangements and were called segregating when the between-donor standard deviation exceeded 5%. A statistical classification framework was built to diagnose cytomegalovirus status from the catalog of TCR beta chain sequences. A later analysis assigned V and J genes by comparing TCR nucleotide sequences with IMGT/GENE-DB human TR gene sequences. In a later analysis, CDR3 sequences and most-parsimonious VDJ recombination scenarios were assigned using the TCRdist pipeline. In a later analysis, each TCR beta chain was defined by its CDR3 amino acid sequence together with its V-gene family, and reads without a unique V-gene family were excluded. As a way to deal with suspected cross-contamination and a sequencing artifact, a later analysis dropped hundreds of nucleotide sequences that were highly shared and had low generation probability. For each public chain, a later analysis derived a clonal expansion index from normalized ranks of inferred template counts within each repertoire. In a later analysis, generation probabilities were computed with a VDJ recombination model fitted to out-of-frame rearrangements, and the resulting probabilities were checked against IGoR. In a later analysis, hypergeometric tests were used to score TCR-TCR, TCR-HLA and TCR-CMV co-occurrence, with a repertoire-size bias correction applied to TCR pairs. A later analysis estimated false discovery rates by permuting HLA or CMV assignments 20 times. In a later analysis, co-occurring TCRs were grouped with DBSCAN, and TCRdist sequence similarity was added when clustering was performed within HLA-allele-positive subsets. Repertoires with fewer than 30,000 or more than 120,000 public chains, plus five repertoires with anomalous nucleotide sharing, were excluded from co-occurrence clustering. Entries here come from immuneACCESS through TCRdb and include only in-frame sequences with V and J called. Some clones fail to appear in such tables; in the studies checked, an unresolved V gene covers under half of the shortfall, and the cause of the remainder is unknown. V and J calls and clone size follow that table, whereas D and trimming were derived from the DNA. The sample includes 180,000 or so clones, with less than 80% observed a single time. Together, the top ten hold roughly 0.82% of the sample.

The cohort comprised fewer than 750 healthy bone marrow donors. At the time of sampling, every cohort member was nominally healthy, though immune exposures that went unrecorded were likely present. The donor was CMV seronegative and belonged to the group of 320 or so seronegative cohort members. A peripheral blood sample was collected from each donor, and TCR beta sequencing was performed on peripheral blood mononuclear cells. Genomic DNA extraction from the blood cell samples was performed with the Qiagen DNeasy Blood Extraction Kit. This entry comes from a study of cytomegalovirus exposure and HLA in healthy donors (dated by TCRdb to the late 2010s). About the investigation overall: An earlier analysis of some 500 of the donors reported 250 to 300 Gb of sequence data and 100 million to 130 million unique TCR beta sequences from approximately 180 million T cells. Approximately 300 gigabases of sequencing data and around 80 million unique TCR sequences made up an early release that covered several hundred HLA-typed donors. The genetic ancestry cluster associated with self-reported Caucasian donors included 81% of the roughly 360 genotyped donors. The aim of the study was to test whether cataloging public T cell receptors could identify signatures of past pathogen exposure. The T cell repertoires of 666 subjects were profiled by immunosequencing and related to cytomegalovirus serostatus. A separate validation cohort of approximately 120 different subjects was used in addition to the roughly 640-subject first cohort. To predict cytomegalovirus infection status, the study brought together high-throughput TCR immunosequencing, statistical association of individual TCRs with disease status, and machine learning. A later analysis re-analyzed previously published TCR beta repertoires from 666 donors and added high-resolution HLA genotyping to study TCR occurrence patterns. Rather than drawing on any new phenotypic data, the later analysis identified candidate immune exposures from TCR beta sequences and the way those sequences occurred across donors. An earlier analysis of a few hundred of the donors applied high-throughput TCR beta sequencing to assess whether each TCR beta V gene segment acted as functional or pseudogenic. Donor age, sex, ethnicity and CMV serostatus were compiled together with the repertoire data. A later genetic analysis used genome-wide SNP genotypes for about 65% of the 666 donors, treating that subset as a discovery cohort. Every discovery cohort repertoire had been produced on one sequencing platform. Class I and class II HLA loci were covered by the typing at four-digit resolution. The number of typed donors differed by locus: about 629-630 for A, B, C, DRB1 and DQB1; 500 to 550 for DQA1; around 580 for DPA1; and about 450 for DPB1. Five DR-DQ haplotypes were handled as single units for association and clustering, since linkage in the cohort was strong. Among about 390 genotyped donors of the cohort, an average of approximately 240,000 unique TCR beta nucleotide sequences were sequenced per donor, around 20% of them non-productive.

Study-wide findings and limitations: Most TCR sequences were seen in very few donors, while some public TCRs were found in many individuals. In an earlier analysis of about 600 of the donors, most TCR beta V segments appeared in productive rearrangements about 87% or about 30% of the time, broadly matching IMGT annotations. In a later analysis, some 18,000 TCR beta sequences were associated with specific HLA alleles at a false discovery rate of 0.05. An association between a missense DCLRE1C variant and V-gene and J-gene trimming of TCR beta chains was found in a later genetic analysis and replicated in an independent cohort. A cluster of highly shared sequence variants was judged likely to represent a technical artifact of the sequencing pipeline. Some IMGT-functional V segments, including TRBV6-2 and TRBV6-3, could not be told apart with the 87-base-pair reads, so those segments were excluded. A later analysis found that HLA-associated TCR beta chains were more clonally expanded and had lower generation probabilities than equally common non-associated chains. Several of the top co-occurrence clusters appeared to be linked to parvovirus B19, influenza, CMV and Epstein-Barr virus, according to a later analysis. In vitro tests confirmed that a few of the cytomegalovirus-associated TCR beta chains recognize cytomegalovirus antigens. In both the original and validation cohorts, the classifier was reported to diagnose cytomegalovirus status with high specificity and sensitivity. Roughly uniform sequencing depth across donors was assumed in presence/absence analyses, although this assumption may not hold. A further reported finding was that TCR beta sequences accurately predicted the HLA-A and HLA-B alleles for most subjects in the first cohort. Most CMV-associated TCR beta chains appeared to be HLA-restricted in a later analysis, and the HLA associations seemed to be driven largely by CMV exposure. The study gave a list of some 150 TCR beta chains associated with cytomegalovirus. The authors suggested that the approach could potentially be generalized to other disease states and immunological phenotypes. The earlier analysis of nearly 600 of the donors excluded roughly 17 rarely observed V segments, including chromosome 9 orphons, because counts were too low. For the cohort, immune exposure information was limited to CMV serostatus. Because HLA typing was unavailable for some donors at each locus, only the typed subset was used in association tests. A later analysis found that TCR association rates varied across HLA loci, with DRB1 alleles showing the most associated TCRs and HLA-C alleles the fewest. Linkage disequilibrium might explain the correlated functional status among segregating V segments, but an unknown experimental factor could not be ruled out. Assigning TCR associations to individual alleles was difficult when HLA alleles, especially DR and DQ, strongly co-occurred. A later genetic analysis reported fewer N-insertions in productive TCRs among donors in an Asian-associated ancestry cluster than the roughly 700-donor mean. The cohort was sequenced for TCR beta chains only, and without alpha or paired-chain data the features that could be detected were limited.

The source of this sequence is a female donor in good health and CMV-seronegative. This chain joins TRBV2 to TRBJ2-3, with 13 bases in between that match TRBD2. The specimen was PBMCs. At the DNA level, the sequence is TGTGCCAGCAGCTCCGGGACTAGCGGGGTGAAGTTGACAGATACGCAGTATTTT. This codes for CASSSGTSGVKLTDTQYF.